One T cell receptor (beta chain) is described in this entry. There is no known antigen for this receptor. The sample holds no much larger clone one base away, and base qualities are not on file. TCRbeta CDR3 regions were amplified from genomic DNA by means of the immunoSEQ Assay, a bias-controlled multiplex PCR. On the authors' methods: The number of nucleated cells in each sample was estimated by amplification of reference gene primers within the assay. To quantify the absolute abundance of each unique TCRbeta CDR3 rearrangement, sequence reads were collapsed and filtered. For each sample, productive Simpson clonality was calculated as the square root of Simpson's diversity index across productive rearrangements. TCRdb provides this immuneACCESS table in a form limited to in-frame rearrangements. Some clones are lacking; in checked studies, under half of them reflect an unresolved V gene, and why the rest are absent is not known. That table supplies the V and J calls and clone size; D and trimming were determined from the DNA. Across this sample there are about 98,000 clones, with less than 85% seen only once. 9.5% to 13% of the sample is taken by the ten largest.

The data belong to a study of blood T cell repertoires in COVID-19 (dated by TCRdb to 2019 to 2021). A note on the overall study: Samples covering the acute and convalescent phases of COVID-19 were provided by collaborators in the United States, Italy and Spain. The material from the prospective study consisted of cDNA or gDNA derived from T cells, B-cell-depleted T cells, or PBMCs. The dataset comprised deeply sampled blood TCRbeta repertoires from subjects exposed to, actively infected with, or recovered from COVID-19. A freely available public database, intended as a resource for researchers studying the immune response to SARS-CoV-2, is where the repertoires were released. The samples were drawn from two sources: the first 160 participants of the ongoing ImmuneRACE study, and 1,000 to 1,500 subjects contributed by 6 global collaborators. The sample metadata nearly always contained a de-identified subject ID, COVID-19 status, age in years and sex. HLA class I and class II types, where available, came from metadata supplied by the sample provider rather than from assay-based typing.

The collaborating institutions used their own protocols to collect whole blood in K2EDTA tubes. For TCRbeta analysis, collaborators shipped samples in one of three forms: frozen whole blood, isolated PBMCs, or DNA extracted from either of those sample types. The germline V gene (reference sequence) yields GTSNPN for CDR1 and SVGIG for CDR2. V is pared back by 3 bases and J by 1 base, with 9 bases lying between the germline termini. The CDR3 goes from the cysteine to the phenylalanine over 13 residues. Only the CDR3 region is kept as DNA, spanning 39 bases read in frame from base 1. What the study reported, not specific to this receptor: Clinical and demographic metadata were provided uncurated, with the amount varying by source and participant.

This TCR was sampled from a man aged 65 to 79 with active or convalescent COVID-19. The chain is assembled from TRBV30 and TRBJ1-1; possibly the D gene is TRBD1, per 6 matching bases. Sequencing was carried out using peripheral blood. CDR3 loop: CAWRTGSNTEAFF. The DNA sequence reads TGTGCCTGGAGGACAGGTTCGAACACTGAAGCTTTCTTT.